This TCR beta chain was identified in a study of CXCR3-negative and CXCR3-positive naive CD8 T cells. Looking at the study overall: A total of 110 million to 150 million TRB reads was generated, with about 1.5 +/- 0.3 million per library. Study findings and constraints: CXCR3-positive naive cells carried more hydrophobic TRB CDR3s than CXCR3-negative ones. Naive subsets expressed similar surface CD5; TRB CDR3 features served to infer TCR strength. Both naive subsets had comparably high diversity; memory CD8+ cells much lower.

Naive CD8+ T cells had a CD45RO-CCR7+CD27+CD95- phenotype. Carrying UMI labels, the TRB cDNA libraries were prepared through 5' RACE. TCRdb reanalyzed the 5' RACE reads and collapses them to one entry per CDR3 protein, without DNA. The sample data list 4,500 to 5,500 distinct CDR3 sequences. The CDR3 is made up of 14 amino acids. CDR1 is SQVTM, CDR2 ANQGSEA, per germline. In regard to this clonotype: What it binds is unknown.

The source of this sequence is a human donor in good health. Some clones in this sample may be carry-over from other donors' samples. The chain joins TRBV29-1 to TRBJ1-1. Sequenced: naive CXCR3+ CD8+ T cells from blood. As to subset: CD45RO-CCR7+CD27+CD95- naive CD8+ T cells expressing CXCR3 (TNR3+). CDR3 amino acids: CSVEDHPAGVEAFF.